The present T cell receptor beta chain was sequenced within a study of blood T cell repertoires in COVID-19. Overall study context: Italy, Spain and the United States were the sources of the convalescent and acute COVID-19 samples. PBMCs, B-cell-depleted T cells, or T cells provided the cDNA or gDNA that made up the material.

Methods used by the authors: Nucleated cell number was recorded as an estimate derived from reference gene primer amplification. The protocol was immunoSEQ multiplex PCR, while the TCRdb copy is restricted to in-frame clones and leaves out a portion. The V and J calls and the clone size are those of that table, but D and trimming were determined from the DNA. The sample contains roughly 150,000 clones, about 90% of which appear only once. The CDR3 extends over 14 amino acids. CDR1 MNHEY and CDR2 SVGEGT come from the germline V gene. V was shortened by 2 bases and J by 1 base, with 8 bases between the two germline ends.

Sequenced input: peripheral blood. V and J are TRBV6-2 or TRBV6-3 and TRBJ1-1; D perhaps matches TRBD1 (5 bases). This TCR was sampled from an elderly woman with acute or convalescent COVID-19. The CDR3: CASSYVGGNTEAFF. CDR3 DNA: TGTGCCAGCAGTTACGTGGGGGGGAACACTGAAGCTTTCTTT.